The 32 T cell receptor beta chains given below trace back to one sample, sequenced in a study of blood T cell repertoires in COVID-19. Using immunoSEQ multiplex PCR, the repertoire was profiled, and TCRdb retains in-frame clones only, with some absent. The sample carries some 60,000 clones, more than 85% recorded once. Source material: peripheral blood. Source of these receptors: a man in his fifties or sixties with acute or convalescent COVID-19.

The CDR3, as DNA: TGTGCCAGCAGCCCTCGACAGGGGGCTCGGTATGGCTACACCTTC. Translating it yields CASSPRQGARYGYTF. The gene calls are TRBV6-2 or TRBV6-3 and TRBJ1-2; 10 bases line up with TRBD1. This CDR3 has 15 residues. J gave up 5 bases and V 6 bases, and 9 bases lay outside the gene matches. CDR1 MNHEY and CDR2 SVGEGT come from the germline V gene.

V is TRBV6-6 and J is TRBJ1-6; D uncertain. The CDR3 is 12 amino acids. The germline V and J ends were trimmed by 3 bases and 7 bases, with 4 bases remaining between them. The V gene's germline CDR1 is MNHNY and CDR2 SVGAGI (reference sequence). The CDR3 reads CASSYQNSPLHF. The CDR3, as DNA: TGTGCCAGCAGTTATCAGAATTCACCCCTCCACTTT.

This clone was found a few times. The chain links TRBV27 to TRBJ1-2, with 8 positions matching TRBD1. Per germline, CDR1 MNHEY and CDR2 SMNVEV (reference sequence). After removal of 3 bases from V and 6 bases from J, the junction contained 3 bases not matched to a gene. This CDR3 has 13 amino acids. The CDR3 nucleotides are TGTGCCAGCAGTTTCCTGACAGGGGATGGCTACACCTTC. This sequence encodes CASSFLTGDGYTF.

The chain is built from TRBV19 and TRBJ2-1, with TRBD2 identical over 13 bases. The ends lost 5 bases at V and 6 bases at J; junction bases unmatched: 10. The CDR3 is 17 amino acids. In germline, CDR1 is LNHDA, CDR2 SQIVND (reference sequence). The CDR3 DNA follows: TGTGCCAGTAGTTTTACTAGCGGGAGGGCCCACGGCAATGAGCAGTTCTTC. Translation: CASSFTSGRAHGNEQFF.

V is TRBV6-1 and J is TRBJ2-3; 7 bases are a match to TRBD2. The CDR3 is made up of 18 amino acids. The junction had 16 bases not matched to a gene; V was cut back by 2 bases and J by 5 bases. Germline assignment: CDR1 MNHNS and CDR2 SASEGT. This CDR3 is CASSEHPSPGGVIDTQYF. For the CDR3, the DNA is TGTGCCAGCAGTGAACACCCCTCTCCGGGGGGAGTGATAGATACGCAGTATTTT.

The chain joins TRBV18 to TRBJ1-5; D is perhaps TRBD1 (5 bases). V was shortened by 5 bases and J by 3 bases, with 8 bases between the two germline ends. The CDR3 consists of 13 residues. Germline V gene sequence: CDR1 KGHSH, CDR2 LQKENI. The CDR3 DNA reads as TGTGCCAGCTCAAGACAGAACAATCAGCCCCAGCATTTT. Protein: CASSRQNNQPQHF.

The CDR3, as DNA: TGTGCCAGCAGCAGGGTTAGCGGCCAAGAGACCCAGTACTTC. It translates to CASSRVSGQETQYF. The gene calls are TRBV9 and TRBJ2-5, with D possibly matching TRBD2 (6 bases). V lost 4 bases, J lost 1 base, and 11 bases lay in between. Germline V gene data show CDR1 as SGDLS and CDR2 as YYNGEE. CDR3 size: 14 residues.

The V call is TRBV20-1, the J call TRBJ1-2; D ambiguous. This CDR3 comprises 15 residues. Trimming took off 3 bases at V and 2 bases at J, with 16 bases between the two ends. Germline-derived CDR1 and CDR2 are DFQATT and SNEGSKA (reference sequence). This chain's CDR3 is CSASSQASSNYGYTF. CDR3 sequence (DNA): TGCAGTGCTAGTTCCCAGGCTTCAAGCAACTATGGCTACACCTTC.

The chain is built from TRBV27 and TRBJ1-1; D unresolved. Between the trimmed V and J ends, which lost 8 bases and 6 bases, there was a span of 13 bases. Looked up from germline, CDR1 is MNHEY and CDR2 is SMNVEV (reference sequence). The CDR3 sequence is 12 residues long. The CDR3 here is CASWRALSEAFF. CDR3 DNA sequence: TGTGCCAGCTGGCGGGCCCTGTCTGAAGCTTTCTTT.

The chain is built from TRBV7-2 and TRBJ1-4, with 10 bases fitting TRBD1. CDR1 and CDR2 from the germline V gene are SGHTA and FQGNSA. This CDR3 has 16 residues. The V gene end was trimmed by 3 bases and the J gene end by 4 bases; junction bases not matched to a gene: 5. This CDR3 reads CASSLGQGFGNEKLFF. The DNA of the CDR3 is TGTGCCAGCAGCTTGGGACAGGGGTTCGGTAATGAAAAACTGTTTTTT.

The chain carries TRBV30 and TRBJ1-2; 8 bases are a match to TRBD1. The length of the CDR3 is 14 residues. Per germline, CDR1 GTSNPN and CDR2 SVGIG (reference sequence). The V segment lost 3 bases and the J segment 4 bases; nucleotides outside the gene matches: 7. CDR3 sequence: CAWRLDRGLYGYTF. The CDR3 coding sequence is TGTGCCTGGAGGCTTGACAGGGGACTCTATGGCTACACCTTC.

The CDR3 sequence is CASSLDFGGYTF. CDR3 nucleotide sequence: TGTGCCAGCAGCTTGGACTTCGGTGGCTACACCTTC. The chain links TRBV5-5 to TRBJ1-2, with unresolved D. V gave up 0 bases and J gave up 7 bases, with 7 bases separating them. The CDR3 spans 12 residues. Germline V gene sequence: CDR1 SGHKS, CDR2 YYEKEE (reference sequence).

This clone was counted a few times. The genes are TRBV11-3 and TRBJ2-7; 7 bases are a match to TRBD1. The V and J ends lost 7 bases and 5 bases, in that order; junction bases with no gene match: 11. Germline lookup yields CDR1 SGHNT and CDR2 YENEEA. The CDR3 extends over 14 amino acids. The chain's CDR3 is CASKALQGIDEQYF. Written as DNA, the CDR3 is TGTGCCAGCAAGGCTCTACAGGGGATCGACGAGCAGTACTTC. The variable domain in full, with the rest retrieved from reference TRBV11-3 and TRBJ2-7, is EAGVVQSPRYKIIEKKQPVAFWCNPISGHNTLYWYLQNLGQGPELLIRYENEEAVDDSQLPKDRFSAERLKGVDSTLKIQPAELGDSAVYLCASKALQGIDEQYFGPGTRLTVT.

The chain is built from TRBV4-3 and TRBJ2-2; 7 bases match TRBD2. This CDR3 is built from 15 residues. Trimming cost V 2 bases and J 7 bases; bases outside gene matches: 7. Germline CDR1 LGHNA, CDR2 YSLEER. CDR3 in amino acids: CASSQRAGTGGELFF. The CDR3 DNA is TGCGCCAGCAGCCAACGAGCGGGAACGGGCGGGGAGCTGTTTTTT.

The rearrangement joins TRBV2 to TRBJ2-2, with D unclear. Trimming left V 2 bases short and J 2 bases short, with 9 bases between. The CDR3 loop spans 15 amino acids. Germline CDR1 SNHLY, CDR2 FYNNEI. CDR3 coding DNA: TGTGCCAGCAGTGAATTGGCTTATAACACCGGGGAGCTGTTTTTT. It encodes CASSELAYNTGELFF.

The J gene is TRBJ2-1, the V gene TRBV7-3; tentatively, D is TRBD1 (5 bases). The CDR3 extends over 14 amino acids. Germline V gene sequence: CDR1 SGHTA, CDR2 FQGTGA. V shed 1 base and J shed 4 bases, with 8 bases lying between them. The CDR3 is CASSLMQGYNEQFF. As DNA, the CDR3 is TGTGCCAGCAGCTTAATGCAGGGATACAATGAGCAGTTCTTC.

The chain recombines TRBV19 with TRBJ1-4, with D possibly TRBD1 on 5 matching bases. The CDR3 contains 16 residues. CDR1 LNHDA and CDR2 SQIVND come from the germline V gene (reference sequence). V lost 6 bases and J lost 1, with 15 bases in between. For the CDR3, the DNA is TGTGCCAGTAGCCGCTCGGAAGGGGTAACTAATGAAAAACTGTTTTTT. Its translation is CASSRSEGVTNEKLFF.

The V call is TRBV7-9, the J call TRBJ1-2; 8 bases line up with TRBD1. With V trimmed by 1 base and J by 5 bases, 9 bases remained unmatched. Germline-derived CDR1 and CDR2 are SEHNR and FQNEAQ (reference sequence). This CDR3 region has 16 residues. The CDR3 is CASSLGQGFGTYGYTF. CDR3 coding DNA: TGTGCCAGCAGCTTAGGACAGGGGTTTGGGACGTATGGCTACACCTTC.

This chain's CDR3 is CASRISQGSYEQYF. The CDR3 bases are TGTGCCAGCAGAATATCACAGGGCAGCTACGAGCAGTACTTC. The J gene is TRBJ2-7, the V gene TRBV28, with TRBD1 as a possible D gene (6 bases). This CDR3 spans 14 amino acids. V lost 6 bases to trimming and J lost 3 bases, with 15 bases between them. Looked up from germline, CDR1 is MDHEN and CDR2 is SYDVKM. The whole variable domain, remainder taken from reference TRBV28 and TRBJ2-7, is DVKVTQSSRYLVKRTGEKVFLECVQDMDHENMFWYRQDPGLGLRLIYFSYDVKMKEKGDIPEGYSVSREKKERFSLILESASTNQTSMYLCASRISQGSYEQYFGPGTRLTVT.

The J gene is TRBJ1-2, the V gene TRBV7-3; no clear D. V lost 1 base, J lost 8 bases, and 8 bases lay in between. The CDR3 runs 12 residues. CDR1 and CDR2 (germline): SGHTA, FQGTGA. The CDR3 here is CASSLSGFGYTF. DNA for the CDR3: TGTGCCAGCAGCTTAAGCGGTTTCGGCTACACCTTC.

This sequence joins TRBV29-1 and TRBJ2-1; TRBD2 matches 12 bases. The germline CDR1 and CDR2 sequences are SQVTM and ANQGSEA. V shed 6 bases, J shed 8 bases, and the junction held 8 bases outside the gene matches. The CDR3 contains 14 residues. The CDR3 nucleotides read TGCAGCGTCTCCGGGACTAGCGGGTGGGATGAGCAGTTCTTC. Translation: CSVSGTSGWDEQFF.

This CDR3 reads CASGSEQGLNEKLFF. The DNA for the CDR3 is TGCGCCAGCGGCTCTGAGCAGGGGCTAAATGAAAAACTGTTTTTT. V gene TRBV4-1 combines with J gene TRBJ1-4; tentatively, D is TRBD1 (6 bases). The CDR3 spans 15 residues. Germline-derived CDR1 and CDR2 are MGHRA and YSYEKL. V gave up 8 bases and J gave up 5 bases, with 18 bases separating them.

The chain links TRBV4-2 to TRBJ1-5; 12 positions match TRBD1. V lost 5 bases, J lost 0 bases, and 14 bases stayed unmatched. This CDR3 contains 20 residues. Germline loops: CDR1 LGHNA, CDR2 YNFKEQ. CDR3 in amino acids: CASSLTPSGQGAISNQPQHF. DNA of the CDR3: TGTGCCAGCAGCTTAACTCCCTCGGGACAGGGGGCAATTAGCAATCAGCCCCAGCATTTT.

V usage is TRBV30 and J usage is TRBJ1-5; D unclear. The CDR3 is 13 residues long. Trimming left V 2 bases short and J 4 bases short, with 9 bases between. CDR1 and CDR2 from the germline V gene are GTSNPN and SVGIG (reference sequence). CDR3 residues: CAWSISVNQPQHF. The CDR3 DNA follows: TGTGCCTGGAGTATATCGGTTAATCAGCCCCAGCATTTT. Drawing the rest from reference TRBV30 and TRBJ1-5, the complete variable domain is SQTIHQWPATLVQPVGSPLSLECTVEGTSNPNLYWYRQAAGRGLQLLFYSVGIGQISSEVPQNLSASRPQDRQFILSSKKLLLSDSGFYLCAWSISVNQPQHFGDGTRLSIL.

J is TRBJ2-7 and V is TRBV9; tentatively, D is TRBD2 (5 bases). V lost 0 bases and J lost 6, with 10 bases in between. CDR1 is SGDLS and CDR2 is YYNGEE in the germline V gene. The CDR3 length is 13 residues. DNA for the CDR3: TGTGCCAGCAGCGTAGCTGAGGGTCGCGAGCAGTACTTC. Encoded protein: CASSVAEGREQYF.

This chain links TRBV5-1 with TRBJ2-1, with D maybe TRBD1 (5 bases). V shed 4 bases and J shed 10 bases, with 12 bases lying between them. There are 12 residues in the CDR3. Germline-derived CDR1 and CDR2 are SGHRS and YFSETQ. This CDR3 reads CASSPTGREQFF. The CDR3, as DNA: TGCGCCAGCAGCCCCACAGGCAGGGAGCAGTTCTTC.

The chain has TRBV4-1 and TRBJ2-7, with D perhaps TRBD2 (7 bases). CDR3 length: 15 residues. V was cut by 1 base and J by 2 bases, with 12 bases left in between. Germline loops: CDR1 MGHRA, CDR2 YSYEKL. The chain's CDR3 is CASSQVEGGAYEQYF. Written as DNA, the CDR3 is TGCGCCAGCAGCCAAGTGGAGGGGGGGGCCTACGAGCAGTACTTC.

The rearrangement joins TRBV30 to TRBJ2-2; unclear D gene. CDR3 size: 13 residues. Between the trimmed V and J ends, which lost 3 bases and 4 bases, there was a span of 9 bases. Germline V gives CDR1 GTSNPN, CDR2 SVGIG (reference sequence). The DNA for the CDR3 is TGTGCCTGGAGCGTAGCAGTCACCGGGGAGCTGTTTTTT. This gives the protein CAWSVAVTGELFF.

CDR3 protein: CASSLLPSGSYNEQFF. The CDR3 DNA sequence: TGTGCCAGCAGTTTATTACCTAGCGGGAGTTACAATGAGCAGTTCTTC. The genes are TRBV28 and TRBJ2-1, with 10 bases aligning to TRBD2. The V segment lost 1 base and the J segment 4 bases; nucleotides outside the gene matches: 4. Looked up from germline, CDR1 is MDHEN and CDR2 is SYDVKM. CDR3 size: 16 residues.

J is TRBJ1-3 and V is TRBV7-3; 7 bases are shared with TRBD1. Germline values: CDR1 SGHTA, CDR2 FQGTGA. Trimming at V came to 2 bases and at J to 0 bases, leaving 7 bases not matched to a gene. The CDR3 loop spans 17 amino acids. The CDR3 protein is CASSLLGQPDSGNTIYF. DNA of the CDR3: TGTGCCAGCAGCTTACTGGGACAGCCGGACTCTGGAAACACCATATATTTT.

V is TRBV3-1 (or the pseudogene TRBV3-2) and J is TRBJ1-1, with a possible D match to TRBD1 (5 bases). The germline V gene encodes CDR1 LGHDT and CDR2 YNNKEL (reference sequence). The CDR3 is made up of 20 amino acids. V was pared by 3 bases and J by 0 bases, with 26 bases between. CDR3: CASSQTLVDIGVFLNTEAFF. The CDR3 DNA is TGTGCCAGCAGCCAGACCCTCGTGGACATAGGGGTATTTCTGAACACTGAAGCTTTCTTT.

This chain links TRBV7-9 with TRBJ2-2; perhaps TRBD2 as D (5 bases). Trimming took off 8 bases at V and 0 bases at J, with 16 bases between the two ends. From germline, CDR1 is SEHNR and CDR2 FQNEAQ (reference sequence). This CDR3 region has 16 residues. CDR3 residues: CASGSAFGTNTGELFF. The CDR3 DNA reads as TGTGCCAGCGGATCTGCTTTCGGGACGAACACCGGGGAGCTGTTTTTT.